This T cell receptor beta chain was obtained from a study of regulatory T cells in long-lasting Graves disease (dated by TCRdb to about 2021). Regarding the research as a whole: Persistent Graves' disease meant more than 5 years of antithyroid drug treatment with TSH receptor autoantibodies that stayed positive. The study took place in China and was registered as a clinical trial. This study used TCR sequencing and RNA sequencing of peripheral blood to compare persistent Graves' disease patients against newly diagnosed Graves' disease patients. Antithyroid drugs had been taken for about 10.3 years on average by persistent Graves' disease patients in the clinical cohort. A total of some 35 samples underwent TCR sequencing, from roughly 13 patients with persistent Graves' disease and some 20 patients with newly diagnosed Graves' disease.

This clonotype was detected only a few times. Its antigen is still unknown. Compared with germline, one end of the junction differs, possibly owing to a read error. The CDR3 spans 14 residues, from the cysteine through the phenylalanine. Kept here is only the CDR3 DNA, which spans 42 bases and is read in frame from base 1. CDR1 and CDR2, looked up from the germline V gene (reference sequence), are PRHDT and FYEKMQ. The library was made by multiplex PCR. Sequenced on an Illumina HiSeq 4000. iRepertoire HTBI primers and Arm-PCR amplification of CDR3 regions were used to construct TCR beta libraries. Before sequencing, the PCR products underwent gel purification. On the authors' methods: Gene usage analysis of CDR3 amino acid clonotypes relied on the roughly 64 TRBV and about 13 TRBJ segments identified across samples. Filtered high-quality paired reads were merged into contigs using COPE and FqMerger. Contigs were aligned with BLAST to IMGT TRBV, TRBD and TRBJ reference genes, and CDR3 was defined per IMGT. Clonotypes above 0.1% frequency were classified as highly expanded clones. Shannon entropy served as the measure of repertoire diversity, while the Gini coefficient captured V-J evenness. Clonotypes shared by more than one individual were considered public. TCRdb handled the public reads itself, with Q25 trimming in fastp and clone calling in MiXCR, and kept productive beta chains. Each record represents a unique CDR3 protein, reported with the most common genes and DNA among its rows. The V and J calls shown here were made by TCRdb, not taken from the authors' results. The sample profile shows around 460,000 distinct CDR3 sequences; approximately 23% of them were found once. Clones ranked in the top ten supply about an eighth of the sample.

General study outcomes and caveats: Only peripheral blood was studied, because thyroid tissue, the primary lesion, was inaccessible. Persistent Graves' disease patients showed lower TCR Shannon entropy and fewer highly expanded clones than newly diagnosed patients, suggesting clonal expansion. The authors noted that the small sample size was a limitation that may lower accuracy. A larger number of public clonotypes was shared among persistent patients (more than 2,500) than among newly diagnosed patients (around 970). Only the TCR beta chain was sequenced and analyzed. Persistent disease showed preferential use of TRBV28, TRBJ1-2 and TRBJ2-5, whereas newly diagnosed disease favored TRBV20-1 and TRBJ2-1.

What the time point label conveys for this sample: persistent/refractory GD, antithyroid drugs over 5 years with positive TRAb. RNA was extracted from PBMCs in TRIzol for both TCR sequencing and RNA sequencing. Graves' disease was diagnosed according to American Thyroid Association guidelines. Patients were recruited from an endocrinology department in Xi'an, China. Each patient gave approximately 10 milliliters of peripheral blood, collected in an EDTA anticoagulant tube. Ficoll Paque Plus density gradient separation was used to isolate PBMCs, and no further T cell sorting was performed. RNA quality was checked with an Agilent 2100 Bioanalyzer and agarose gel, and concentration with a NanoDrop 2000.

The sequence was obtained from a female donor with Graves disease. The input for sequencing was peripheral blood mononuclear cells (PBMCs), taken when the disease was refractory, from a patient treated with antithyroid drugs. Recombination joined TRBV13 with TRBJ2-7; a stretch of 7 junction bases matches TRBD1. The CDR3 protein: CASSLGTARNEQYF. Read as DNA, the sequence is TGTGCCAGCAGCCTAGGGACAGCACGGAACGAGCAGTACTTC. Reference TRBV13 and TRBJ2-7 genes cover what lies past the CDR3, so the full variable domain is AAGVIQSPRHLIKEKRETATLKCYPIPRHDTVYWYQQGPGQDPQFLISFYEKMQSDKGSIPDRFSAQQFSDYHSELNMSSLELGDSALYFCASSLGTARNEQYFGPGTRLTVT.